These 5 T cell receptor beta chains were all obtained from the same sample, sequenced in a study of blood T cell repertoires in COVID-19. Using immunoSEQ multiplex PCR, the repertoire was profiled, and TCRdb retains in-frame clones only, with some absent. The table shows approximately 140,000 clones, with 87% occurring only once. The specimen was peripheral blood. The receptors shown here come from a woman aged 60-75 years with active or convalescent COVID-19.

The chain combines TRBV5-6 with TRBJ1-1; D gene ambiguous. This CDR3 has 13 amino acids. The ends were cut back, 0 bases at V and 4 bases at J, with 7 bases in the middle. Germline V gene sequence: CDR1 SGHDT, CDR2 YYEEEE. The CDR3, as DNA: TGTGCCAGCAGCTTGGGGGCCGCCACTGAAGCTTTCTTT. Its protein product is CASSLGAATEAFF.

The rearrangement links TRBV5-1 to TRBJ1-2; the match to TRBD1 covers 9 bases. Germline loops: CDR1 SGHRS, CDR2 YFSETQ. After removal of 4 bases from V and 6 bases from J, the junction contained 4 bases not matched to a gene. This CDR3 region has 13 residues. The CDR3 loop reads CASSPRTGDGYTF. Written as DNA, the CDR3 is TGCGCCAGCAGCCCTAGGACAGGGGATGGCTACACCTTC. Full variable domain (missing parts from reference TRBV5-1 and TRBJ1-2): KAGVTQTPRYLIKTRGQQVTLSCSPISGHRSVSWYQQTPGQGLQFLFEYFSETQRNKGNFPGRFSGRQFSNSRSEMNVSTLELGDSALYLCASSPRTGDGYTFGSGTRLTVV.

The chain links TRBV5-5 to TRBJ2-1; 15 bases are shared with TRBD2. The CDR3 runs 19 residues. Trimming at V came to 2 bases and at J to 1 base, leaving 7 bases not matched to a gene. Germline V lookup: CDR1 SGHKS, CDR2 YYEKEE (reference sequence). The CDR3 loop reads CASSFPGLAGGTSYNEQFF. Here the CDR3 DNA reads TGTGCCAGCAGCTTTCCGGGACTAGCGGGGGGAACTTCCTACAATGAGCAGTTCTTC.

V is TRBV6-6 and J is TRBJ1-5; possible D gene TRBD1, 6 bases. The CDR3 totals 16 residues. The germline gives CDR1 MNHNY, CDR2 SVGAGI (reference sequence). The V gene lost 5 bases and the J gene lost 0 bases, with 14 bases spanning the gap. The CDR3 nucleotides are TGTGCCAGCAGTAAACCGGGGACACCTAGCAATCAGCCCCAGCATTTT. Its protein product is CASSKPGTPSNQPQHF.

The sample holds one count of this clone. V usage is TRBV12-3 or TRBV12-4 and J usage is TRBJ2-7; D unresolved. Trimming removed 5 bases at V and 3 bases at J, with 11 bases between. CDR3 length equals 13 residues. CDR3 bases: TGTGCCAGCAGTCCGCGATCCTACTACGAGCAGTACTTC. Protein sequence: CASSPRSYYEQYF.